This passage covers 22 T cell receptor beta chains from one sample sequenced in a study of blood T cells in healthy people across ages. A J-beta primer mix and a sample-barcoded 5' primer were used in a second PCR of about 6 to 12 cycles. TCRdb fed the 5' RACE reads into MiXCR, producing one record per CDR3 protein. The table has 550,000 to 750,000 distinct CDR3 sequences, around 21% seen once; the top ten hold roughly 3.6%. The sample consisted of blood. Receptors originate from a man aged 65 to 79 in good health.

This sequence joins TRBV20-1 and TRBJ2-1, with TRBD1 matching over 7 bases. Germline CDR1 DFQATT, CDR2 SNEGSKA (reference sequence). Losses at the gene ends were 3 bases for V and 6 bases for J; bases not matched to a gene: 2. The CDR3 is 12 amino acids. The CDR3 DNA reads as TGCAGTGCTAGCGACAGGGCCAATGAGCAGTTCTTC. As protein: CSASDRANEQFF.

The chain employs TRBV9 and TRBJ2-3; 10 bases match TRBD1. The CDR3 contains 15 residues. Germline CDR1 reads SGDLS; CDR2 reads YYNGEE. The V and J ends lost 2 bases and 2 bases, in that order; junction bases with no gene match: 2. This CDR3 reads CASSVRQGATDTQYF. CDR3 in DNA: TGTGCCAGCAGCGTCAGACAGGGGGCCACAGATACGCAGTATTTT.

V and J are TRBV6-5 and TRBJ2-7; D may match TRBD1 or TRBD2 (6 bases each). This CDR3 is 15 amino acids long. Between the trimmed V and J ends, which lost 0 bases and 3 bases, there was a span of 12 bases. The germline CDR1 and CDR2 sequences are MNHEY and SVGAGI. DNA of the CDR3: TGTGCCAGCAGTTACTCAAGGGGGGACGGCTACGAGCAGTACTTC. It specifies CASSYSRGDGYEQYF.

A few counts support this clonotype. DNA of the CDR3: TGCAGTGCTGCAGGTGCTAGCGGAGCCTACGAGCAGTACTTC. Amino acids: CSAAGASGAYEQYF. The chain carries TRBV20-1 and TRBJ2-7, with 7 bases lining up with TRBD2. CDR1 DFQATT and CDR2 SNEGSKA come from the germline V gene (reference sequence). V was clipped by 5 bases and J by 2 bases; unmatched bases: 9. This CDR3 spans 14 amino acids.

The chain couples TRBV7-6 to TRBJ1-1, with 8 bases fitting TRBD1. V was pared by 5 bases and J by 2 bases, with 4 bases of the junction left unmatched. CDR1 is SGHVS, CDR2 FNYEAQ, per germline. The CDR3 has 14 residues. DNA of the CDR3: TGTGCCAGCAGCAGACAGGGGATTAACACTGAAGCTTTCTTT. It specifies CASSRQGINTEAFF.

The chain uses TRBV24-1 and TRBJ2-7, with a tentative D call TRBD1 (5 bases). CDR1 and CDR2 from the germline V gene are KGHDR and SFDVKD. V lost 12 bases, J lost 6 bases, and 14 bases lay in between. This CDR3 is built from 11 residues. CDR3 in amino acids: CAVGQDREQYF. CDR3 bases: TGTGCCGTCGGACAAGACCGCGAGCAGTACTTC.

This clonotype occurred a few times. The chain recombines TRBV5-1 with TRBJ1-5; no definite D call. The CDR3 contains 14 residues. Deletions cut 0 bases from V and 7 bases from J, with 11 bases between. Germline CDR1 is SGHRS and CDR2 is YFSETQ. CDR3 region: CASSLDPGGQPQHF. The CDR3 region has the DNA TGCGCCAGCAGCTTGGACCCCGGAGGGCAGCCCCAGCATTTT.

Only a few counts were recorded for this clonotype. CDR3 loop: CASSSRDSSSYEQYF. The CDR3 bases are TGTGCCAGCAGCTCCCGGGACAGTAGCTCCTACGAGCAGTACTTC. The chain links TRBV14 to TRBJ2-7, with 7 positions matching TRBD1. V lost 5 bases and J lost 0; bases outside the gene matches: 7. The CDR3 consists of 15 residues. CDR1 and CDR2 (germline): SGHDN, FVKESK.

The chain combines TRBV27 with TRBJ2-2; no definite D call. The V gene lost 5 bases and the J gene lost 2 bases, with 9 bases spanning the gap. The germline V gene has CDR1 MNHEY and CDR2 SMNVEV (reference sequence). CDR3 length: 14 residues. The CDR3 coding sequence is TGTGCCAGCAGTCCCCTTATAAACACCGGGGAGCTGTTTTTT. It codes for CASSPLINTGELFF.

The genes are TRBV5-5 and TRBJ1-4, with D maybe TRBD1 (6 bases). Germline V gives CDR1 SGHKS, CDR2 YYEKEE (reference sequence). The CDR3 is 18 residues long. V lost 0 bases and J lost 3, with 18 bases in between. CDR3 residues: CASSLVPQGAGANEKLFF. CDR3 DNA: TGTGCCAGCAGCTTGGTTCCCCAAGGGGCAGGGGCTAATGAAAAACTGTTTTTT.

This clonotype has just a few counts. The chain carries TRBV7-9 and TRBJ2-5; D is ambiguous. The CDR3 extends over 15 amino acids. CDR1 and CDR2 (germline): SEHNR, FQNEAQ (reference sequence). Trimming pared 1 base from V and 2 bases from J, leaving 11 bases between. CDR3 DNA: TGTGCCAGCAGCTTAGGAGTGGATTCGCAAGAGACCCAGTACTTC. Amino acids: CASSLGVDSQETQYF. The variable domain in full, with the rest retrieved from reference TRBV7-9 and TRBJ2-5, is DTGVSQNPRHKITKRGQNVTFRCDPISEHNRLYWYRQTLGQGPEFLTYFQNEAQLEKSRLLSDRFSAERPKGSFSTLEIQRTEQGDSAMYLCASSLGVDSQETQYFGPGTRLLVL.

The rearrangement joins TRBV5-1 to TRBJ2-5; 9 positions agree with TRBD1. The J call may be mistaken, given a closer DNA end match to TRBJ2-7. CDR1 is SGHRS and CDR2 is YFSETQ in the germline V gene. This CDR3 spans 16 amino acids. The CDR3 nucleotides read TGCGCCAGCAGCCCATCCACACCGGGACAGGGTGTCGAGCAGTACTTC. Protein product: CASSPSTPGQGVEQYF.

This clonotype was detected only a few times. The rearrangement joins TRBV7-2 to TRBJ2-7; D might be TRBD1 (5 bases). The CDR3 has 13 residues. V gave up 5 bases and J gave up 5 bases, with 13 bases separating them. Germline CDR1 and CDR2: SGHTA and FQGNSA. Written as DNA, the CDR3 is TGTGCCAGCAGCAAAGGACATTTCGACGAGCAGTACTTC. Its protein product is CASSKGHFDEQYF.

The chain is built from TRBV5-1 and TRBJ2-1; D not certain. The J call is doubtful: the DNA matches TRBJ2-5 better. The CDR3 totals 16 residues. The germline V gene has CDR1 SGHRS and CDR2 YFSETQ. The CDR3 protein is CASSSQGARGTETQYF. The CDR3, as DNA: TGCGCCAGCAGTTCTCAAGGAGCGCGAGGAACAGAGACCCAGTACTTC.

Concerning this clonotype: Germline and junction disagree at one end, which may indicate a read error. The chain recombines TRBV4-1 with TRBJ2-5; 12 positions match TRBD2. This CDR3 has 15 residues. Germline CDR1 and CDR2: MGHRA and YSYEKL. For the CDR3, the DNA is TGCGCCAGCAGCGTGGGACTAGCGGGCCAAGAGACCCGGTACTTC. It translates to CASSVGLAGQETRYF.

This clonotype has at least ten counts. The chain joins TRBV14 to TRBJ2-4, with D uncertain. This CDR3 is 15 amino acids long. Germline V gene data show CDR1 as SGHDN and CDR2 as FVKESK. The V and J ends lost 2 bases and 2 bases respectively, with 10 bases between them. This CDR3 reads CASSQRGSTKNIQYF. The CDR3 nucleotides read TGTGCCAGCAGCCAAAGAGGATCAACCAAAAACATTCAGTACTTC.

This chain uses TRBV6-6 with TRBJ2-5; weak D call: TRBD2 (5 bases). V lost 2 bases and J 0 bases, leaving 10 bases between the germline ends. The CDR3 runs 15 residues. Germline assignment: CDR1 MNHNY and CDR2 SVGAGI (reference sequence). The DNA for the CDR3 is TGTGCCAGCAGTTACGACGGGAAGTACCAAGAGACCCAGTACTTC. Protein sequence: CASSYDGKYQETQYF.

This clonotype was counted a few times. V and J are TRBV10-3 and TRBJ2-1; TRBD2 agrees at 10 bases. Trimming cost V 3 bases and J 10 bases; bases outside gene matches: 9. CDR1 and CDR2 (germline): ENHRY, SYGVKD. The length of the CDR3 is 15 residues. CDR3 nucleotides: TGTGCCATCAGTGATGCAGCGGGAGGGCCTCGAGAGCAGTTCTTC. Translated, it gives CAISDAAGGPREQFF.

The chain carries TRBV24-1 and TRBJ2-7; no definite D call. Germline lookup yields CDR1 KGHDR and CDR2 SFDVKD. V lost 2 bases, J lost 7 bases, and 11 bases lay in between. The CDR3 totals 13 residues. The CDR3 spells CATSDSATGEQYF. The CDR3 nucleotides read TGTGCCACCAGTGATTCGGCGACGGGTGAGCAGTACTTC.

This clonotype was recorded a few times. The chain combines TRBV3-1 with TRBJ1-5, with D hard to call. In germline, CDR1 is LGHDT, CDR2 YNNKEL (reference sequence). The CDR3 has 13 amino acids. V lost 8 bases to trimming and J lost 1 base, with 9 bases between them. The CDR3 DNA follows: TGTGCCAGCGGCCGGAAAAGCAATCAGCCCCAGCATTTT. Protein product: CASGRKSNQPQHF.

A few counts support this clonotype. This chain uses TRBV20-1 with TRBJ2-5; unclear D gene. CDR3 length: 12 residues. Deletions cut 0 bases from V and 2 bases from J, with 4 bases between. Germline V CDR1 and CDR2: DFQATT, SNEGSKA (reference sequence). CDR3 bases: TGCAGTGCTAGAGACTGGCAAGAGACCCAGTACTTC. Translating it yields CSARDWQETQYF.

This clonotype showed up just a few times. CDR3 in DNA: TGTGCCAGCAGGCTACAGGGGCAAAGTGAGCAGTTCTTC. Translated, it gives CASRLQGQSEQFF. The chain joins TRBV6-5 to TRBJ2-1, with 7 bases matching TRBD1. Germline CDR1 is MNHEY and CDR2 is SVGAGI. This CDR3 is 13 amino acids long. V was pared by 6 bases and J by 9 bases, with 8 bases of the junction left unmatched.